These 7 T cell receptor beta chains were sequenced from one sample in a study of blood T cell repertoires in COVID-19. Repertoires were generated with immunoSEQ multiplex PCR, while TCRdb's copy carries only in-frame clones and drops some. The top ten clones hold about 16% of a sample with 90,000 or so clones, roughly nine tenths of them seen once. Sequencing was performed on peripheral blood. These receptors originate from a woman in her fifties or sixties with COVID-19, enrolled during active disease.

This rearrangement joins TRBV9 to TRBJ2-3; weak D call: TRBD2 (5 bases). The CDR3 consists of 16 residues. Germline V gene data show CDR1 as SGDLS and CDR2 as YYNGEE. Trimming shortened V by 0 bases and J by 2 bases, and 13 bases separated the two germline ends. The CDR3, as DNA: TGTGCCAGCAGCGTAGGGAGGCTACCCGACACAGATACGCAGTATTTT. Amino acid sequence: CASSVGRLPDTDTQYF.

V usage is TRBV28 and J usage is TRBJ2-5; 8 bases map to TRBD1. CDR1 and CDR2 from the germline V gene are MDHEN and SYDVKM. The CDR3 extends over 16 amino acids. With V trimmed by 1 base and J by 2 bases, 6 bases remained unmatched. CDR3 sequence reads: CASSLFGQGIQETQYF. Written as DNA, the CDR3 is TGTGCCAGCAGTTTATTCGGACAGGGAATTCAAGAGACCCAGTACTTC.

The V call is TRBV3-1 (or the pseudogene TRBV3-2), the J call TRBJ1-1; TRBD1 agrees at 7 bases. From germline, CDR1 is LGHDT and CDR2 YNNKEL (reference sequence). The trim removed 2 bases at V and 2 bases at J, leaving 2 bases unmatched. The CDR3 consists of 14 residues. CDR3 sequence (DNA): TGTGCCAGCAGCCAATGGGACAGCAACACTGAAGCTTTCTTT. It codes for CASSQWDSNTEAFF.

This sequence joins TRBV30 and TRBJ2-2; 9 bases map to TRBD2. CDR3 length equals 14 residues. Germline trimming cut 5 bases from V and 5 bases from J; bases unmatched to any gene: 6. The germline CDR1 and CDR2 sequences are GTSNPN and SVGIG (reference sequence). The CDR3 sequence is CAWSGLALTGELFF. The DNA for the CDR3 is TGTGCCTGGTCGGGACTAGCCCTTACCGGGGAGCTGTTTTTT.

A word on this clone: The same CDR3 also results from other DNA sequences found in this sample. The rearrangement links TRBV30 to TRBJ2-7; TRBD2 aligns across 7 bases. J lost 0 bases, V lost 0 bases, and 2 bases had no gene match. This CDR3 is 14 amino acids long. The germline V gene encodes CDR1 GTSNPN and CDR2 SVGIG (reference sequence). CDR3 protein: CAWSVGGSSYEQYF. CDR3 DNA: TGTGCCTGGAGTGTGGGGGGGAGCTCCTACGAGCAGTACTTC.

The gene calls are TRBV9 and TRBJ2-1, with 9 bases fitting TRBD2. Germline CDR1 and CDR2: SGDLS and YYNGEE. The length of the CDR3 is 17 residues. V lost 0 bases, J lost 3 bases, and 7 bases stayed unmatched. The CDR3 nucleotides are TGTGCCAGCAGCGTAGACTCTACTAGCGGGTACTACAATGAGCAGTTCTTC. Its translation is CASSVDSTSGYYNEQFF.

The chain is built from TRBV6-5 and TRBJ1-3, with 10 nucleotides matching TRBD1. The CDR3 length is 13 residues. In germline, CDR1 is MNHEY, CDR2 SVGAGI. The ends lost 9 bases at V and 9 bases at J; junction bases unmatched: 8. The CDR3 DNA sequence: TGTGCCAGGAGGGACAGGGGTGGTGGCACCATATATTTT. Its translation is CARRDRGGGTIYF.